These 30 T cell receptor beta chains share one sample of origin, sequenced in a study of OX40 agonist ivuxolimab in advanced cancers. TCRdb keeps only in-frame clones here, not all; method: immunoSEQ multiplex PCR. This sample has some 61,000 clones, with approximately 90% found just once. The sequences come from CD4+ or CD8+ T cells sorted from blood, collected in a trial of the OX40 agonist ivuxolimab. The receptor set was obtained from an adult with an advanced solid tumor such as melanoma, head and neck, liver or kidney cancer.

The V and J genes are TRBV5-1 and TRBJ2-3; possibly TRBD1 for D (6 bases). CDR3 length: 16 amino acids. Germline V gene sequence: CDR1 SGHRS, CDR2 YFSETQ. V lost 1 base, J lost 5 bases, and 17 bases lay in between. The CDR3, as DNA: TGCGCCAGCAGCTTGACAGGGCCCCCGGTAGTAGATACGCAGTATTTT. Amino acids: CASSLTGPPVVDTQYF.

Here the CDR3 DNA reads TGTGCCATCTCCGGCCTAGGTACAGATACGCAGTATTTT. Translating it yields CAISGLGTDTQYF. The chain carries TRBV10-3 and TRBJ2-3; D unresolved. Germline V gene lookup returns CDR1 ENHRY and CDR2 SYGVKD. The CDR3 is 13 amino acids. Trimming cost V 8 bases and J 3 bases, with 12 bases left between them.

The V call is TRBV7-3, the J call TRBJ2-7, with D perhaps assigned TRBD1 or TRBD2 (5 bases each). Germline V CDR1 and CDR2: SGHTA, FQGTGA. V dropped 5 bases and J dropped 3 bases, with 17 bases sitting between them. This CDR3 has 15 residues. CDR3 protein: CASSLGTAGVYEQYF. CDR3 bases: TGTGCCAGCAGCCTCGGGACGGCGGGTGTCTACGAGCAGTACTTC.

The CDR3 bases are TGTGCCAGTAGTTCAAGGACAGTATCTAACTATGGCTACACCTTC. Its protein is CASSSRTVSNYGYTF. The chain has TRBV19 and TRBJ1-2; D possibly corresponds to TRBD1 (6 bases). CDR1 LNHDA and CDR2 SQIVND come from the germline V gene (reference sequence). The V gene lost 5 bases and the J gene lost 0 bases, with 13 bases spanning the gap. The CDR3 totals 15 residues.

The chain joins TRBV9 to TRBJ2-1; D is unresolved. From germline, CDR1 is SGDLS and CDR2 YYNGEE. The CDR3 totals 16 residues. V lost 3 bases, J lost 0 bases, and 13 bases lay in between. This CDR3 is CASSADSRYSYNEQFF. In nucleotides, the CDR3 is TGTGCCAGCAGCGCCGACTCTAGATACTCCTACAATGAGCAGTTCTTC.

J is TRBJ2-1 and V is TRBV10-3; D not certain. V lost 0 bases to trimming and J lost 6 bases, with 9 bases between them. The germline V gene encodes CDR1 ENHRY and CDR2 SYGVKD. The CDR3 is 14 amino acids. The CDR3 coding sequence is TGTGCCATCAGTGAGTCAAGACACCCCAATGAGCAGTTCTTC. Translating gives CAISESRHPNEQFF.

This clone came up once. In DNA, the CDR3 is TGTGCCAGCAGCTTAAAAGGTGTCGACAGGGCGGGGGAAAAACTGTTTTTT. Protein product: CASSLKGVDRAGEKLFF. The chain carries TRBV7-2 and TRBJ1-4; 7 nucleotides line up with TRBD1. The CDR3 totals 17 residues. The germline CDR1 and CDR2 sequences are SGHTA and FQGNSA. Trimming removed 2 bases from V and 8 bases from J; junction bases left unmatched: 14.

This rearrangement joins TRBV19 to TRBJ1-1, with D possibly TRBD1 on 5 matching bases. Trimming stripped 5 bases from V and 1 base from J, with 14 bases between. Germline V gene data show CDR1 as LNHDA and CDR2 as SQIVND (reference sequence). CDR3 length equals 15 residues. DNA for the CDR3: TGTGCCAGTAGTCGCGCGGGACTTAGGAACACTGAAGCTTTCTTT. The encoded protein is CASSRAGLRNTEAFF. Combining the CDR3 with reference TRBV19 and TRBJ1-1 gives the whole variable domain DGGITQSPKYLFRKEGQNVTLSCEQNLNHDAMYWYRQDPGQGLRLIYYSQIVNDFQKGDIAEGYSVSREKKESFPLTVTSAQKNPTAFYLCASSRAGLRNTEAFFGQGTRLTVV.

For this clone: Other nucleotide sequences in the sample specify the same CDR3. The rearrangement uses TRBV13 and TRBJ1-3; no firm D call. Germline V gene lookup returns CDR1 PRHDT and CDR2 FYEKMQ (reference sequence). CDR3 length: 15 amino acids. Trimming pared 3 bases from V and 0 bases from J, leaving 9 bases between. Here the CDR3 DNA reads TGTGCCAGCAGCTTGGACTCTTCCTCTGGAAACACCATATATTTT. Residues: CASSLDSSSGNTIYF.

V usage is TRBV5-1 and J usage is TRBJ2-6; either TRBD1 or TRBD2 may supply D (5 bases each). Germline assignment: CDR1 SGHRS and CDR2 YFSETQ. Trimming removed 0 bases from V and 0 bases from J, with 7 bases in between. The CDR3 runs 16 residues. CDR3 sequence: CASSLGGASGANVLTF. CDR3 bases: TGCGCCAGCAGCTTGGGAGGGGCCTCTGGGGCCAACGTCCTGACTTTC.

This clone was counted only a few times. This chain joins TRBV6-5 and TRBJ2-3; unclear D gene. V was cut by 0 bases and J by 0 bases, with 10 bases left in between. Germline loops: CDR1 MNHEY, CDR2 SVGAGI. CDR3 length: 16 residues. This CDR3 is CASSYSLQSSTDTQYF. The DNA for the CDR3 is TGTGCCAGCAGTTACTCGTTGCAGTCTAGCACAGATACGCAGTATTTT.

The V and J genes are TRBV28 and TRBJ2-7; 15 nucleotides agree with TRBD2. With V trimmed by 6 bases and J by 0 bases, 3 bases remained unmatched. Per germline, CDR1 MDHEN and CDR2 SYDVKM. The CDR3 totals 16 residues. CDR3 region: CASSGLAGGPSYEQYF. DNA for the CDR3: TGTGCCAGCAGCGGACTAGCGGGAGGGCCCTCCTACGAGCAGTACTTC.

The CDR3 region has the DNA TGTGCCAGCAGCTTATCTCAGAGTTGGAACTATGGCTACACCTTC. This encodes CASSLSQSWNYGYTF. The chain recombines TRBV11-2 with TRBJ1-2; D gene unclear. Trimming stripped 2 bases from V and 2 bases from J, with 12 bases between. This CDR3 is built from 15 residues. The germline V gene encodes CDR1 SGHAT and CDR2 FQNNGV.

This clone occurred once. For the CDR3, the DNA is TGTGCCAGTAGTATGGGAGGAGGGGAAGTTGGGACCCAGTACTTC. It is translated as CASSMGGGEVGTQYF. V gene TRBV19 combines with J gene TRBJ2-5; D is possibly TRBD2 (6 bases). Germline CDR1 and CDR2: LNHDA and SQIVND (reference sequence). The CDR3 is 15 amino acids. V lost 3 bases, J lost 7 bases, and 18 bases lay in between.

This clone appeared once. This chain uses TRBV28 with TRBJ2-3, with a weak D call TRBD2 (6 bases). The CDR3 has 17 residues. CDR1 MDHEN and CDR2 SYDVKM come from the germline V gene. Trimming shortened V by 3 bases and J by 0 bases, and 16 bases separated the two germline ends. The CDR3 loop reads CASSLAGGSSSTDTQYF. CDR3 DNA sequence: TGTGCCAGCAGTTTGGCCGGAGGGAGCTCTAGCACAGATACGCAGTATTTT.

The CDR3 sequence: CASREDRVNTEAFF. The CDR3 DNA follows: TGTGCCAGCAGGGAGGACAGGGTGAACACTGAAGCTTTCTTT. The rearrangement joins TRBV2 to TRBJ1-1; the match to TRBD1 covers 8 bases. The CDR3 is made up of 14 amino acids. Germline-derived CDR1 and CDR2 are SNHLY and FYNNEI. Trimming removed 6 bases from V and 0 bases from J; junction bases left unmatched: 3.

The genes are TRBV2 and TRBJ2-6; 7 nucleotides agree with TRBD1. J lost 0 bases, V lost 9 bases, and 11 bases had no gene match. The germline V gene encodes CDR1 SNHLY and CDR2 FYNNEI. This CDR3 comprises 17 residues. The CDR3 protein is CARSTGTAFSGANVLTF. The CDR3 coding sequence is TGTGCCAGGAGTACCGGGACAGCCTTCTCTGGGGCCAACGTCCTGACTTTC.

This chain uses TRBV5-1 with TRBJ1-2; D call uncertain. CDR1 is SGHRS and CDR2 is YFSETQ in the germline V gene. The CDR3 length is 14 residues. Trimming shortened V by 2 bases and J by 3 bases, and 11 bases separated the two germline ends. CDR3: CASSFPRDDYGYTF. The CDR3, as DNA: TGCGCCAGCAGCTTCCCCAGAGACGACTATGGCTACACCTTC.

The V and J genes are TRBV28 and TRBJ2-7; unclear D gene. The V gene's germline CDR1 is MDHEN and CDR2 SYDVKM. The CDR3 has 8 amino acids. Trimming cost V 7 bases and J 11 bases, with 6 bases left between them. The CDR3 sequence: CASIPEYF. In DNA form, the CDR3 reads TGTGCCAGCATCCCGGAGTACTTC.

This clone was detected only a few times. V and J are TRBV6-5 and TRBJ1-5; D is possibly TRBD1 (6 bases). There are 13 residues in the CDR3. CDR1 is MNHEY and CDR2 is SVGAGI in the germline V gene. The V end was cut by 8 bases, the J end by 7 bases, with 15 bases between. CDR3 sequence (DNA): TGTGCCAGCGGTCCGGGGGCGCGACAGCCCCAGCATTTT. Amino acids: CASGPGARQPQHF.

This chain joins TRBV9 and TRBJ2-1; 10 nucleotides line up with TRBD2. The CDR3 runs to 16 residues. The germline V gene has CDR1 SGDLS and CDR2 YYNGEE. The V gene end was trimmed by 0 bases and the J gene end by 6 bases; junction bases not matched to a gene: 6. The CDR3 DNA reads as TGTGCCAGCAGCGTAGAAGGGTCTAGCGGGAGCAATGAGCAGTTCTTC. It codes for CASSVEGSSGSNEQFF. Filled out from reference TRBV9 and TRBJ2-1, the complete variable domain reads DSGVTQTPKHLITATGQRVTLRCSPRSGDLSVYWYQQSLDQGLQFLIQYYNGEERAKGNILERFSAQQFPDLHSELNLSSLELGDSALYFCASSVEGSSGSNEQFFGPGTRLTVL.

This sequence joins TRBV6-1 and TRBJ2-7; a weak D match, TRBD1 (5 bases). CDR3 size: 14 residues. The ends were cut back, 4 bases at V and 2 bases at J, with 12 bases in the middle. Germline V gene lookup returns CDR1 MNHNS and CDR2 SASEGT. The CDR3 region is CASSGAGKAYEQYF. The CDR3 DNA sequence: TGTGCCAGCAGTGGGGCAGGGAAAGCCTACGAGCAGTACTTC.

This clone was observed a handful of times. Other nucleotide sequences from this sample produce the same CDR3. The chain links TRBV19 to TRBJ1-2; D is possibly TRBD1 (5 bases). The CDR3 contains 12 residues. Trimming pared 2 bases from V and 6 bases from J, leaving 7 bases between. Germline CDR1 reads LNHDA; CDR2 reads SQIVND (reference sequence). CDR3 DNA: TGTGCCAGTAGTATACGGGGCGATGGCTACACCTTC. It yields the protein CASSIRGDGYTF.

The J gene is TRBJ1-5, the V gene TRBV2, with 12 positions matching TRBD1. Germline CDR1 reads SNHLY; CDR2 reads FYNNEI. V shed 10 bases and J 6 bases; nucleotides not matched to a gene: 4. The CDR3 covers 13 residues. CDR3 sequence reads: CAMGQGAGQPQHF. The CDR3 DNA reads TGTGCCATGGGACAGGGGGCGGGTCAGCCCCAGCATTTT.

This chain connects TRBV7-3 to TRBJ2-5; D could derive from TRBD1 or TRBD2 (6 bases each). In germline, CDR1 is SGHTA, CDR2 FQGTGA. This CDR3 contains 15 residues. V was clipped by 7 bases and J by 3 bases, with 18 bases between them. The CDR3 region has the DNA TGTGCCAGCAAAAAAGGTCGGGGGCGGGAAGAGACCCAGTACTTC. Protein sequence: CASKKGRGREETQYF.

The rearrangement links TRBV30 to TRBJ2-1, with 10 nucleotides matching TRBD2. CDR1 and CDR2 from the germline V gene are GTSNPN and SVGIG (reference sequence). The CDR3 totals 14 residues. Trimming at V came to 4 bases and at J to 0 bases, leaving 0 bases not matched to a gene. CDR3 amino acids: CAWTSGSSYNEQFF. The CDR3 nucleotides are TGTGCCTGGACTAGCGGGAGCTCCTACAATGAGCAGTTCTTC.

A few counts support this clone. The J gene is TRBJ2-2, the V gene TRBV2; possibly TRBD1 for D (6 bases). Trimming removed 5 bases from V and 6 bases from J, with 10 bases in between. The CDR3 spans 13 residues. Germline assignment: CDR1 SNHLY and CDR2 FYNNEI. The CDR3 loop is CASSPKGAGELFF. DNA for the CDR3: TGTGCCAGCAGTCCAAAGGGGGCCGGGGAGCTGTTTTTT.

The chain employs TRBV27 and TRBJ2-2, with a possible D match to TRBD2 (5 bases). V was trimmed by 4 bases and J by 8 bases, leaving 14 bases between them. This CDR3 is 14 amino acids long. CDR1 is MNHEY and CDR2 is SMNVEV in the germline V gene (reference sequence). This CDR3 reads CASSSPPSGGELFF. The CDR3 DNA reads as TGTGCCAGCAGTTCCCCCCCCTCGGGGGGGGAGCTGTTTTTT.

The chain uses TRBV28 and TRBJ1-5; no clear D. The CDR3 sequence is 12 residues long. Germline values: CDR1 MDHEN, CDR2 SYDVKM. Trimming took off 10 bases at V and 4 bases at J, with 11 bases between the two ends. The CDR3 nucleotides are TGTGCCACTTACCCCCCTAATCAGCCCCAGCATTTT. Translated: CATYPPNQPQHF.

V gene TRBV30 combines with J gene TRBJ1-3; TRBD1 might be the D (5 bases). The CDR3 covers 14 residues. V shed 3 bases and J shed 6 bases, with 15 bases lying between them. Germline-derived CDR1 and CDR2 are GTSNPN and SVGIG (reference sequence). The CDR3 bases are TGTGCCTGGAGCCGTGGGGGGGATACAAACACCATATATTTT. Translated, it gives CAWSRGGDTNTIYF.